The TCR beta chain described here comes from a study of blood T cell repertoires in COVID-19. Overall study: The cDNA or gDNA used as material had been derived from T cells, B-cell-depleted T cells, or PBMCs.

Authors' data handling: The authors estimated nucleated cell counts from reference gene primer amplification. Profiling relied on immunoSEQ multiplex PCR, and the TCRdb table lists in-frame clones only, not all of them. Clonal size and the V and J genes are those of that table, whereas D and trimming came from the DNA. The table lists approximately 150,000 clones, around 84% of them singletons. The receptor's source is a man aged 55 to 70 with active or convalescent COVID-19. Sequenced sample: peripheral blood.

CDR3 amino acids: CASNYGNYGYTF. The DNA for the CDR3 is TGTGCCTCTAATTACGGTAACTATGGCTACACCTTC. This sequence joins TRBV19 and TRBJ1-2; D call uncertain. CDR3 length: 12 amino acids. The V gene's germline CDR1 is LNHDA and CDR2 SQIVND (reference sequence). V was cut by 11 bases and J by 1 base, with 11 bases left in between.